This T cell receptor beta chain derives from a study of T cells after yellow fever vaccination. Background on the study: The SMART-Seq v4 Ultra Low Input method served to prepare the low-cell-number fractions. Study findings and constraints: By day 5 rather than day 15, the secondary response had peaked, though it was weaker. Abundant clonotypes from the bulk population could have been carried over as contaminants into FACS-sorted repertoires.

The V segment lost 5 bases and the J segment 2 bases; nucleotides outside the gene matches: 4. Germline V gene lookup returns CDR1 SNHLY and CDR2 FYNNEI. The CDR3 spans 15 residues. A few counts support this clonotype. Its specificity is unknown. Production of TCR cDNA was by 5'RACE template switching, which also added a universal primer site and UMIs. TCRdb re-called the 5' RACE reads through MiXCR, storing one row per CDR3 protein. This sample has approximately 250,000 distinct CDR3 sequences, with roughly 4.8% found just once. The rearrangement uses TRBV2 and TRBJ2-5; 11 positions agree with TRBD1. The material sequenced was CD4+ T cells sorted from PBMCs, taken on the day of the yellow fever booster vaccination. This TCR derives from a man younger than 35 who received the YFV17D yellow fever vaccine. Here the CDR3 DNA reads TGTGCCAGCAGTCGGGACAGGGGGGATCAAGAGACCCAGTACTTC. Its translation: CASSRDRGDQETQYF.